This T cell receptor (beta chain) was obtained from a study of blood T cell repertoires in COVID-19. Whole-study context: The United States, Italy and Spain provided the acute and convalescent COVID-19 samples. T cells, B-cell-depleted T cells, or PBMCs supplied cDNA or gDNA.

V was shortened by 6 bases and J by 1 base, with 16 bases between the two germline ends. CDR3 length equals 17 residues. Germline assignment: CDR1 MNHEY and CDR2 SVGEGT. Per the original data handling: Reference gene primer amplification gave estimated nucleated cell counts. Repertoires were generated with immunoSEQ multiplex PCR, while TCRdb's copy carries only in-frame clones and drops some. V and J calls and clone size are as listed in that table; D and trimming were resolved from the DNA. The sample contains some 350,000 clones, around 87% of which appear only once. This clone occurred a few times.

The specimen sequenced was peripheral blood. The chain links TRBV6-2 or TRBV6-3 to TRBJ1-6; perhaps TRBD1 as D (6 bases). The source of this sequence is a man younger than 35 with active or convalescent COVID-19. The CDR3 here is CASSHERGASYNSPLHF. Written as DNA, the CDR3 is TGTGCCAGCAGCCACGAGCGGGGGGCTTCCTATAATTCACCCCTCCACTTT.